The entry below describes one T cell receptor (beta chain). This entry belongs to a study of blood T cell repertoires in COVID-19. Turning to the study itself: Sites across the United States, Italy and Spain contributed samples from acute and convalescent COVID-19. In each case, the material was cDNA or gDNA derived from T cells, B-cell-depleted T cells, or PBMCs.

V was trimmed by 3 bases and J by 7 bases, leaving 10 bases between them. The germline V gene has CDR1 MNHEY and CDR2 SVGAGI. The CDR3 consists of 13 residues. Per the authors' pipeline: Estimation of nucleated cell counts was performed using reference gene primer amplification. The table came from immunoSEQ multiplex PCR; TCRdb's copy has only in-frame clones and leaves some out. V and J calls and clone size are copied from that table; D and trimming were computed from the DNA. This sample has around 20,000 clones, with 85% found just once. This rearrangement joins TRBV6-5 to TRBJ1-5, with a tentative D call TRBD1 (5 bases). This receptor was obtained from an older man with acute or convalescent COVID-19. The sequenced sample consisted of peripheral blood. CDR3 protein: CASSYDSTQPQHF. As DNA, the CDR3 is TGTGCCAGCAGTTATGACAGTACCCAGCCCCAGCATTTT.